The clone carrying this T cell receptor (beta chain) has just a few counts. Its antigen is currently unknown. The data are from a study of cytomegalovirus exposure and HLA in healthy donors. The primer mix had 60 Vbeta and 13 Jbeta primers. Assay used: immunoSEQ multiplex PCR; TCRdb lists only in-frame clones, some missing. Among around 150,000 clones, 64% were seen once, and the ten largest hold 3%. Study findings and constraints: A later analysis linked a missense variant in DCLRE1C to the trimming of TCR beta V and J genes.

The germline gives CDR1 MNHNS, CDR2 SASEGT. The V gene end was trimmed by 6 bases and the J gene end by 6 bases; junction bases not matched to a gene: 6. This CDR3 has 14 amino acids. This receptor was taken from a woman in her thirties in good health and CMV-seropositive. The chain couples TRBV6-1 to TRBJ2-2, with TRBD2 matching 8 bases. Sample: PBMCs. CDR3 in DNA: TGTGCCAGCAGCGGACTAGCCTCCCCCGGGGAGCTGTTTTTT. This sequence encodes CASSGLASPGELFF.